The entry below gives a single T cell receptor beta chain sequence along with its context. The sample is drawn from a study of T cell changes during pregnancy in multiple sclerosis. The table came from immunoSEQ multiplex PCR; TCRdb's copy has only in-frame clones and leaves some out. Among some 21,000 clones listed, about 91% were seen once. The germline gives CDR1 SGDLS, CDR2 YYNGEE. This CDR3 is 17 amino acids long. J lost 5 bases, V lost 0 bases, and 8 bases had no gene match. Material: CD4+ T cells from peripheral blood mononuclear cells, obtained in the third trimester of pregnancy. The chain is built from TRBV9 and TRBJ1-6, with 7 bases that match TRBD1. This sequence was found in a female donor with multiple sclerosis, enrolled in a pregnancy study. The CDR3 DNA reads as TGTGCCAGCAGCGTAGGCTTAAGGGACAGCAATAATTCACCCCTCCACTTT. This translates into CASSVGLRDSNNSPLHF. Together with reference TRBV9 and TRBJ1-6, the CDR3 gives the full variable domain: DSGVTQTPKHLITATGQRVTLRCSPRSGDLSVYWYQQSLDQGLQFLIQYYNGEERAKGNILERFSAQQFPDLHSELNLSSLELGDSALYFCASSVGLRDSNNSPLHFGNGTRLTVT.